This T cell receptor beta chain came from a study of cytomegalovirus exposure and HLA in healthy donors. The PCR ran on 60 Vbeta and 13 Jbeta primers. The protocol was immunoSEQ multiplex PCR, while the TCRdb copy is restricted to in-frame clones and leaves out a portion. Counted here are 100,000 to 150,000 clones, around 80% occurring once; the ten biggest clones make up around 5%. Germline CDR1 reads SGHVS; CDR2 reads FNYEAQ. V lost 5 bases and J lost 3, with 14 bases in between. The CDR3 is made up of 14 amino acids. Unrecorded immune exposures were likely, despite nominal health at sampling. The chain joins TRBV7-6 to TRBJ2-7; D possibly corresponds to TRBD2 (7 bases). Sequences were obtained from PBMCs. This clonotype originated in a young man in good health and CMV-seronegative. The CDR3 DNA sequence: TGTGCCAGCAGCCCAGAGGGGGGGGACTACGAGCAGTACTTC. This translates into CASSPEGGDYEQYF.